This T cell receptor (beta chain) was sequenced in a study of T cell changes during pregnancy in multiple sclerosis. The V and J ends lost 4 bases and 0 bases respectively, with 19 bases between them. The CDR3 length is 18 residues. Per the germline V gene, CDR1 is SGHAT and CDR2 is FQNNGV. Repertoires were generated with immunoSEQ multiplex PCR, while TCRdb's copy carries only in-frame clones and drops some. This table has about 44,000 clones, about 96% appearing once. The gene calls are TRBV11-2 and TRBJ2-1; possible D gene TRBD2, 5 bases. This sequence was found in a female donor with multiple sclerosis, enrolled in a pregnancy study. The starting material was peripheral blood, obtained in the second trimester of pregnancy. In DNA, the CDR3 is TGTGCCAGCAGCTCCCCTCCCAGCGGCTTAAGCTCCTACAATGAGCAGTTCTTC. Residues: CASSSPPSGLSSYNEQFF.